Listed here are 10 T cell receptor beta chains from one sample, sequenced in a study of T cell responses to AZD1222 COVID-19 vaccine. Sequencing used immunoSEQ multiplex PCR; TCRdb keeps in-frame clones, though not all of them. This sample has 150,000 or so clones, with roughly nine tenths found just once. Sequencing was performed on peripheral blood, taken on day 0 of AZD1222 vaccination. These receptors all come from an adult in good health.

The gene calls are TRBV6-2 or TRBV6-3 and TRBJ1-1, with 7 bases matching TRBD1. The CDR3 spans 14 residues. J gave up 12 bases and V 8 bases, and 18 bases lay outside the gene matches. The germline V gene has CDR1 MNHEY and CDR2 SVGEGT. The CDR3 spells CASRQPGTARGTFF. CDR3 nucleotides: TGTGCCAGCCGCCAGCCCGGGACAGCCCGAGGAACTTTCTTT.

The chain joins TRBV5-1 to TRBJ1-5; D is perhaps TRBD1 (5 bases). This CDR3 contains 15 residues. V dropped 0 bases and J dropped 6 bases, with 13 bases sitting between them. The germline V gene encodes CDR1 SGHRS and CDR2 YFSETQ. CDR3 nucleotides: TGCGCCAGCAGCTTGGATGATGGGGCAATTCAGCCCCAGCATTTT. Translated: CASSLDDGAIQPQHF. The full variable domain, rest sourced from reference TRBV5-1 and TRBJ1-5, is KAGVTQTPRYLIKTRGQQVTLSCSPISGHRSVSWYQQTPGQGLQFLFEYFSETQRNKGNFPGRFSGRQFSNSRSEMNVSTLELGDSALYLCASSLDDGAIQPQHFGDGTRLSIL.

The chain employs TRBV20-1 and TRBJ1-1; D call uncertain. V was cut by 6 bases and J by 6 bases, with 11 bases left in between. Germline-derived CDR1 and CDR2 are DFQATT and SNEGSKA (reference sequence). The CDR3 spans 11 residues. DNA for the CDR3: TGCAGTGCGTCCCCTAGGGCTGAAGCTTTCTTT. Amino acids: CSASPRAEAFF.

The V gene is TRBV3-1 (or the pseudogene TRBV3-2), the J gene TRBJ1-2; D is unresolved. V lost 0 bases and J lost 1, with 6 bases in between. Germline assignment: CDR1 LGHDT and CDR2 YNNKEL (reference sequence). The CDR3 runs 14 residues. This chain's CDR3 is CASSQDEGNYGYTF. CDR3 DNA: TGTGCCAGCAGCCAAGATGAGGGTAACTATGGCTACACCTTC.

The chain carries TRBV10-3 and TRBJ2-7; tentative D call: TRBD2 (5 bases). The CDR3 consists of 14 residues. Trimming shortened V by 2 bases and J by 2 bases, and 10 bases separated the two germline ends. Germline loops: CDR1 ENHRY, CDR2 SYGVKD. The CDR3 region is CAISEGLLPYEQYF. CDR3 coding DNA: TGTGCCATCAGTGAGGGACTGCTACCCTACGAGCAGTACTTC.

The J gene is TRBJ2-5, the V gene TRBV7-9; 10 nucleotides align to TRBD2. With V trimmed by 2 bases and J by 2 bases, 2 bases remained unmatched. The CDR3 length is 15 residues. The germline V gene has CDR1 SEHNR and CDR2 FQNEAQ (reference sequence). The CDR3 DNA reads as TGTGCCAGCAGCTTAAGTAGCGGGGGGCAAGAGACCCAGTACTTC. Translating it yields CASSLSSGGQETQYF.

The gene calls are TRBV29-1 and TRBJ1-2; 11 bases map to TRBD1. The CDR3 spans 15 residues. Per the germline V gene, CDR1 is SQVTM and CDR2 is ANQGSEA. The ends lost 6 bases at V and 2 bases at J; junction bases unmatched: 8. CDR3 loop: CSVAPGTGGNYGYTF. CDR3 in DNA: TGCAGCGTGGCCCCCGGGACAGGGGGGAACTATGGCTACACCTTC.

This clone was observed a single time. V and J are TRBV7-8 and TRBJ2-2, with TRBD2 identical over 10 bases. V dropped 2 bases and J dropped 5; count of bases not matched to a gene: 5. Per the germline V gene, CDR1 is SGHVS and CDR2 is FQNEAQ. There are 16 residues in the CDR3. The CDR3 spells CASSLSLAGVTGELFF. The DNA of the CDR3 is TGTGCCAGCAGCTTAAGTCTAGCGGGAGTGACCGGGGAGCTGTTTTTT.

This clone appeared a few times. J is TRBJ1-2 and V is TRBV2, with a possible D match to TRBD1 (5 bases). V dropped 6 bases and J dropped 1 base, with 9 bases sitting between them. Germline V lookup: CDR1 SNHLY, CDR2 FYNNEI. The CDR3 runs to 13 residues. CDR3 protein: CASRPDSNYGYTF. For the CDR3, the DNA is TGTGCCAGCAGACCCGACAGTAACTATGGCTACACCTTC.

On this clone itself: A junction end diverges from the germline sequence, so it may reflect a read error. This rearrangement joins TRBV5-6 to TRBJ2-2; weak D call: TRBD2 (7 bases). Germline-derived CDR1 and CDR2 are SGHDT and YYEEEE. This CDR3 spans 13 amino acids. Here the CDR3 reads CASSLGGPGELFF. As DNA, the CDR3 is TGTGCCAGCAGTTTGGGGGGGCCCGGGGAGCTGTTTTTT.